A selection of T cell receptor beta chains follows, all from one sample in a study of PD-L1 blockade in urothelial cancer. The protocol was immunoSEQ multiplex PCR, while the TCRdb copy is restricted to in-frame clones and leaves out a portion. Of under 95,000 clones detected, 84% appear once; the ten largest clones hold approximately 2.1%. This specimen was PBMCs, taken around atezolizumab (anti-PD-L1) treatment. The receptors originated from a man aged 60 to 75 with urothelial cancer. Both conserved end residues are part of each CDR3. D genes are given only for firm matches. Part of the rows lack a size; the others show once, few, many or a class for expanded clones.

clone size	V gene	J gene	D gene	CDR3 DNA	CDR3 protein
-	TRBV5-1	TRBJ2-7	-	TGCGCCAGCAGCTTAACAGGGCCCCACGAGCAGTACTTC	CASSLTGPHEQYF
-	TRBV29-1	TRBJ2-7	-	TGCAGCGTAGATGGTCGCCCTATTCCCCCCTACGAGCAGTACTTC	CSVDGRPIPPYEQYF
-	TRBV15	TRBJ1-1	TRBD1	TGTGCCACCAGCAGGGACAGGATTGAAGCTTTCTTT	CATSRDRIEAFF
-	TRBV6-1	TRBJ1-1	TRBD1	TGTGCCAGCAGCGACAGACAGGGGATGGGGACTGAAGCTTTCTTT	CASSDRQGMGTEAFF
-	TRBV11-2	TRBJ2-1	-	TGTGCCAGCAGCTTAGTTGGGTTCGGGGAGTATGGCGATGAGCAGTTCTTC	CASSLVGFGEYGDEQFF
-	TRBV25-1	TRBJ2-2	TRBD1	TGTGCCAGCAGTGTAGGGGGCAACACCGGGGAGCTGTTTTTT	CASSVGGNTGELFF
-	TRBV5-6	TRBJ1-3	TRBD1	TGTGCCAGCAGCTCGCACCGGGACAGGGGGCTGAGGGGAAACACCATATATTTT	CASSSHRDRGLRGNTIYF
once	TRBV6-6	TRBJ2-5	-	TGTGCCAGCCAACGACTAGACCCACAAGAGACCCAGTACTTC	CASQRLDPQETQYF
-	TRBV4-1	TRBJ2-1	TRBD2	TGCGCCAGCAGCCAAGCCAGCGGGGGGTCTGCAGATGAGCAGTTCTTC	CASSQASGGSADEQFF
-	TRBV5-8	TRBJ2-7	-	TGTGCCAGCCAAAGGGGTAGCGGCCACTCCTACGAGCAGTACTTC	CASQRGSGHSYEQYF
-	TRBV9	TRBJ1-2	TRBD1	TGTGCCAGCAGCGTAGATCACAGGGGGGATACCTATGGCTACACCTTC	CASSVDHRGDTYGYTF
-	TRBV9	TRBJ2-3	TRBD2	TGTGCCAGCAGCACCAGACTAGCGGGGGGGCCCGATACGCAGTATTTT	CASSTRLAGGPDTQYF
-	TRBV5-4	TRBJ2-2	TRBD2	TGTGCCAGCAGCTTGGCCGGCGGGGGTAGAACCGGGGAGCTGTTTTTT	CASSLAGGGRTGELFF
once	TRBV7-9	TRBJ1-2	TRBD1	TGTGCCAGCAGCCCAGACAGGGCGGGTGGCTACACCTTC	CASSPDRAGGYTF
-	TRBV19	TRBJ1-4	TRBD1	TGTGCCAGCGGACAGGGGGCGGCTAATGAAAAACTGTTTTTT	CASGQGAANEKLFF
-	TRBV6-5	TRBJ2-5	-	TGTGCCAGCAGTTACGGCCACCGGGGGTCAGGGGAGACCCAGTACTTC	CASSYGHRGSGETQYF
-	TRBV23-1	TRBJ1-2	-	TGCGCCAGCAGTCAGCGGACAGCCTATGGCTACACCTTC	CASSQRTAYGYTF
-	TRBV6-1	TRBJ2-5	TRBD2	TGTGCCAGCAGGCCGACTAGCGGGAGGACCCAGTACTTC	CASRPTSGRTQYF
-	TRBV11-2	TRBJ1-5	-	TGTGCCAGCTCCACAGGTTTTAGCAATCAGCCCCAGCATTTT	CASSTGFSNQPQHF
-	TRBV18	TRBJ1-2	-	TGTGCCAGCTCACCACTGACAGATAACTATGGCTACACCTTC	CASSPLTDNYGYTF
few	TRBV19	TRBJ1-2	-	TGTGCCAGTAGTGCGGATTATGGCTACACCTTC	CASSADYGYTF
-	TRBV2	TRBJ2-1	TRBD2	TGTGCCAGCAGCGACCGGCGGGGGAGCTCCTACAATGAGCAGTTCTTC	CASSDRRGSSYNEQFF
-	TRBV28	TRBJ1-2	-	TGTGCCAGCAGTTTATCCGTCTATGGCTACACCTTC	CASSLSVYGYTF
-	TRBV7-8	TRBJ1-5	TRBD1	TGTGCCAGCAGCTTGGACGGACAGGGCCATCAGCCCCAGCATTTT	CASSLDGQGHQPQHF
once	TRBV7-3	TRBJ1-3	-	TGTGCCAGCAGCAAGGACAGCTCTGGAAACACCATATATTTT	CASSKDSSGNTIYF
-	TRBV5-1	TRBJ2-5	-	TGCGCCAGCAGCCCGAGCGGCCAAGAGACCCAGTACTTC	CASSPSGQETQYF
-	TRBV7-3	TRBJ2-3	TRBD1	TGTGCCAGCAGCCAGGGGGCGCTTCCAGATACGCAGTATTTT	CASSQGALPDTQYF
-	TRBV29-1	TRBJ1-1	-	TGCAGCGGTAAACAGGTGTACACTGAAGCTTTCTTT	CSGKQVYTEAFF
-	TRBV29-1	TRBJ2-5	-	TGCAGCACGCTGTGGCTAGCAAATACGGAGACCCAGTACTTC	CSTLWLANTETQYF
-	TRBV30	TRBJ1-6	-	TGTGCCCGGTCCCCAGGGCCCAATTCACCCCTCCACTTT	CARSPGPNSPLHF
-	TRBV28	TRBJ2-2	-	TGTGCCAGCAGTTTAAGGAGACCTACGAACACCGGGGAGCTGTTTTTT	CASSLRRPTNTGELFF
-	TRBV5-1	TRBJ2-5	TRBD2	TGCGCCAGCTGGGATGGTTGGACCAGCGGGGGTACCGAAAGGGTAGAGACCCAGTACTTC	CASWDGWTSGGTERVETQYF
-	TRBV5-5	TRBJ1-1	-	TGTGCCAGCAGCTTGGGGCACAGGGCCCCCGGGAACACTGAAGCTTTCTTT	CASSLGHRAPGNTEAFF
once	TRBV7-6	TRBJ2-7	-	TGTGCCAGCAGCCCGGACACGACGGAGCAGTACTTC	CASSPDTTEQYF
-	TRBV27	TRBJ1-2	-	TGTGCCAGCAGTTCCCCACCCGATCAGGAAGTCCTTAAAACTAACTATGGCTACACCTTC	CASSSPPDQEVLKTNYGYTF